This note documents a single TCR beta chain sequence. As yet, its antigen is unknown. The data belong to a study of CD8 T cells in ankylosing spondylitis. Study-level results: A number of the motif variants had already been described in reactive arthritis synovial fluid and blood.

TCR beta libraries were made by quantitative 5'-RACE with molecular barcodes. TCRdb reprocessed the 5' RACE reads with MiXCR, giving one entry per CDR3 protein. The table has about 350,000 distinct CDR3 sequences, 20% to 25% seen once. CDR3 length: 15 amino acids. The V and J ends lost 3 bases and 4 bases, in that order; junction bases with no gene match: 3. CDR1 is MNHEY, CDR2 SMNVEV, per germline (reference sequence). The chain has TRBV27 and TRBJ1-5, with TRBD1 matching 10 bases. The sample taken for sequencing was blood, either unsorted or a sorted T cell fraction (not recorded which). The origin of this receptor is a male donor with ankylosing spondylitis or in good health (not recorded which). The DNA of the CDR3 is TGTGCCAGCAGTTTGGACAGGGGGTTTAATCAGCCCCAGCATTTT. It is translated as CASSLDRGFNQPQHF.